One and the same sample provided the 27 T cell receptor beta chains below, sequenced in a study of CD8 T cells in ankylosing spondylitis. TCRdb used MiXCR to reprocess the 5' RACE reads, holding one entry per CDR3 protein. This table holds some 130,000 distinct CDR3 sequences, about a sixth found once. Study results and limitations: What seemed typical of ankylosing spondylitis blood was a TCR beta motif built from eight highly homologous variants.

No antigens are known for them. Material: blood, either unsorted or a sorted T cell fraction (not recorded which). Receptors were obtained from a male donor with ankylosing spondylitis.

This clonotype was observed at least ten times. The CDR3 coding sequence is TGTGCCAGCAGTTTAGCGGGCAGCGGGGAGCTGTTTTTT. Translated: CASSLAGSGELFF. This sequence joins TRBV12-3 or TRBV12-4 and TRBJ2-2; D gene unclear. V was pared by 0 bases and J by 7 bases, with 6 bases between. The CDR3 consists of 13 residues.

This clonotype was detected only once. V gene TRBV19 combines with J gene TRBJ1-3, with TRBD1 matching 7 bases. This CDR3 region has 14 residues. Germline V lookup: CDR1 LNHDA, CDR2 SQIVND (reference sequence). Trimming at V came to 10 bases and at J to 4 bases, leaving 10 bases not matched to a gene. CDR3 bases: TGTGCCACCAGACAGGGCATACCCGGAAACACCATATATTTT. It specifies CATRQGIPGNTIYF.

In this sample, this clonotype turned up many times. V usage is TRBV6-1 and J usage is TRBJ2-1; 8 positions match TRBD2. V shed 7 bases, J shed 1 base, and the junction held 9 bases outside the gene matches. Germline V gives CDR1 MNHNS, CDR2 SASEGT. This CDR3 has 16 amino acids. CDR3 bases: TGTGCCAGCACCCGGGGGGGGGGACCTTCCTACAATGAGCAGTTCTTC. Its translation: CASTRGGGPSYNEQFF.

This clonotype was seen a few times. V usage is TRBV27 and J usage is TRBJ2-1; 9 bases map to TRBD2. The germline CDR1 and CDR2 sequences are MNHEY and SMNVEV (reference sequence). The CDR3 loop spans 15 amino acids. The V gene end was trimmed by 7 bases and the J gene end by 0 bases; junction bases not matched to a gene: 4. CDR3 nucleotide sequence: TGTGCCAGCATTCTTAGCGGGAGCTCCTACAATGAGCAGTTCTTC. This translates into CASILSGSSYNEQFF.

This clonotype was observed a handful of times. V gene TRBV28 combines with J gene TRBJ1-6, with D possibly matching TRBD1 (5 bases). The CDR3 runs to 17 residues. The germline V gene encodes CDR1 MDHEN and CDR2 SYDVKM. Trimming removed 4 bases at V and 6 bases at J, with 19 bases between. The CDR3 DNA sequence: TGTGCCAGCAGTTCGCTCCCTACCAGGGTGGGTAATTCACCCCTCCACTTT. Encoded protein: CASSSLPTRVGNSPLHF. Combining the CDR3 with reference TRBV28 and TRBJ1-6 gives the whole variable domain DVKVTQSSRYLVKRTGEKVFLECVQDMDHENMFWYRQDPGLGLRLIYFSYDVKMKEKGDIPEGYSVSREKKERFSLILESASTNQTSMYLCASSSLPTRVGNSPLHFGNGTRLTVT.

The rearrangement links TRBV7-9 to TRBJ2-1, with D uncertain. The CDR3 is 17 residues long. Germline values: CDR1 SEHNR, CDR2 FQNEAQ (reference sequence). V was trimmed by 6 bases and J by 0 bases, leaving 18 bases between them. The CDR3 protein is CASRTFPRDSSYNEQFF. The CDR3, as DNA: TGTGCCAGCAGAACTTTCCCCCGCGATAGCTCCTACAATGAGCAGTTCTTC.

This chain connects TRBV9 to TRBJ2-7, with 10 bases identical to TRBD2. Germline loops: CDR1 SGDLS, CDR2 YYNGEE. This CDR3 spans 15 amino acids. Trimming removed 4 bases from V and 1 base from J; junction bases left unmatched: 5. CDR3 region: CASSLGLAASYEQYF. As DNA, the CDR3 is TGTGCCAGCAGCCTCGGACTAGCGGCGTCCTACGAGCAGTACTTC.

In this sample, this clonotype turned up a few times. The chain is built from TRBV12-3 or TRBV12-4 and TRBJ2-1; 7 positions agree with TRBD1. CDR3 length equals 19 residues. Trimming removed 6 bases from V and 5 bases from J; junction bases left unmatched: 22. The CDR3 reads CASSNRGRLQLYPNNEQFF. CDR3 nucleotide sequence: TGTGCCAGCAGCAACAGGGGTCGCTTACAGTTATACCCGAACAATGAGCAGTTCTTC.

The chain has TRBV20-1 and TRBJ2-6; D uncertain. The CDR3 has 15 residues. Trimming removed 5 bases at V and 0 bases at J, with 11 bases between. Germline V gene data show CDR1 as DFQATT and CDR2 as SNEGSKA (reference sequence). CDR3 in DNA: TGCAGTGCTCGCCAAGCCAGCTCTGGGGCCAACGTCCTGACTTTC. Amino acids: CSARQASSGANVLTF.

This clonotype occurred many times. This rearrangement joins TRBV7-9 to TRBJ2-1; TRBD1 is a possible D gene (5 bases). Germline-derived CDR1 and CDR2 are SEHNR and FQNEAQ (reference sequence). Trimming shortened V by 1 base and J by 4 bases, and 14 bases separated the two germline ends. This CDR3 contains 16 residues. Here the CDR3 DNA reads TGTGCCAGCAGCTTAGTACAGGTCATCTCGTACAATGAGCAGTTCTTC. Amino acids: CASSLVQVISYNEQFF. The full variable domain, completed using reference TRBV7-9 and TRBJ2-1, is DTGVSQNPRHKITKRGQNVTFRCDPISEHNRLYWYRQTLGQGPEFLTYFQNEAQLEKSRLLSDRFSAERPKGSFSTLEIQRTEQGDSAMYLCASSLVQVISYNEQFFGPGTRLTVL.

There are a few counts of this clonotype. The chain uses TRBV11-2 and TRBJ2-7; D is ambiguous. The germline gives CDR1 SGHAT, CDR2 FQNNGV. Trimming stripped 4 bases from V and 2 bases from J, with 9 bases between. This CDR3 has 13 amino acids. CDR3 sequence reads: CASSSTLTYEQYF. CDR3 nucleotides: TGTGCCAGCAGCTCGACACTTACCTACGAGCAGTACTTC.

This clonotype was detected a few times. The V gene is TRBV6-1, the J gene TRBJ2-2; D is undetermined. CDR3 length: 13 residues. The germline V gene encodes CDR1 MNHNS and CDR2 SASEGT. The V and J ends lost 7 bases and 9 bases respectively, with 15 bases between them. The CDR3 region is CASNTNAPWELFF. CDR3 DNA: TGTGCCAGCAACACGAACGCGCCCTGGGAGCTGTTTTTT.

V usage is TRBV12-3 or TRBV12-4 and J usage is TRBJ2-1, with D tentatively TRBD1 (5 bases). Trimming stripped 6 bases from V and 0 bases from J, with 27 bases between. There are 20 residues in the CDR3. DNA for the CDR3: TGTGCCAGCAGCCAGCCTCTAGGGGCCTCATCCCCGAGCTCCTACAATGAGCAGTTCTTC. Its protein is CASSQPLGASSPSSYNEQFF.

The sample holds a few counts of this clonotype. This sequence joins TRBV5-8 and TRBJ2-2, with 7 bases fitting TRBD1. Germline-derived CDR1 and CDR2 are SGHTS and YDEGEE. This CDR3 is 16 amino acids long. J gave up 0 bases and V 4 bases, and 6 bases lay outside the gene matches. CDR3: CASSVGTVSNTGELFF. In nucleotides, the CDR3 is TGTGCCAGCAGCGTAGGGACAGTTTCGAACACCGGGGAGCTGTTTTTT.

This clonotype appeared many times. The V call is TRBV5-1, the J call TRBJ2-3, with D maybe TRBD1 (6 bases). Trimming stripped 0 bases from V and 6 bases from J, with 20 bases between. This CDR3 spans 17 amino acids. In germline, CDR1 is SGHRS, CDR2 YFSETQ. CDR3 nucleotides: TGCGCCAGCAGCTTGGAGTGGGGGCGAGGGTCACAGGATACGCAGTATTTT. Its translation: CASSLEWGRGSQDTQYF.

This clonotype was recorded at least ten times. This chain links TRBV29-1 with TRBJ2-7; the D is unclear. This CDR3 comprises 12 residues. Germline V gives CDR1 SQVTM, CDR2 ANQGSEA. V lost 3 bases, J lost 1 base, and 7 bases lay in between. For the CDR3, the DNA is TGCAGCGTTGAGGGCAGGTCCTACGAGCAGTACTTC. It codes for CSVEGRSYEQYF.

Many counts were recorded for this clonotype. This chain connects TRBV15 to TRBJ2-1; a weak D match, TRBD2 (5 bases). The germline V gene has CDR1 LNHNV and CDR2 YYDKDF (reference sequence). This CDR3 spans 14 amino acids. The germline V and J ends were trimmed by 6 bases and 2 bases, with 11 bases remaining between them. For the CDR3, the DNA is TGTGCCACCAGGCTTCCGGGAACCTACAATGAGCAGTTCTTC. This encodes CATRLPGTYNEQFF.

The genes are TRBV11-2 and TRBJ1-1; unclear D gene. Germline CDR1 SGHAT, CDR2 FQNNGV. Trimming pared 1 base from V and 4 bases from J, leaving 7 bases between. The CDR3 extends over 13 amino acids. CDR3 DNA sequence: TGTGCCAGCAGCTTAGCTTGGAGCACTGAAGCTTTCTTT. Protein sequence: CASSLAWSTEAFF. Using reference TRBV11-2 and TRBJ1-1 for the parts outside the CDR3, the full variable domain is EAGVAQSPRYKIIEKRQSVAFWCNPISGHATLYWYQQILGQGPKLLIQFQNNGVVDDSQLPKDRFSAERLKGVDSTLKIQPAKLEDSAVYLCASSLAWSTEAFFGQGTRLTVV.

This clonotype has only a few counts. This rearrangement joins TRBV12-3 or TRBV12-4 to TRBJ2-1; 7 bases are a match to TRBD2. V dropped 3 bases and J dropped 4; count of bases not matched to a gene: 6. The CDR3 length is 15 residues. DNA for the CDR3: TGTGCCAGCAGTTTGTCTAGCGGAACATACAATGAGCAGTTCTTC. Translation: CASSLSSGTYNEQFF.

The chain recombines TRBV27 with TRBJ2-2, with a weak D call TRBD2 (5 bases). This CDR3 contains 14 residues. Trimming took off 6 bases at V and 0 bases at J, with 8 bases between the two ends. In germline, CDR1 is MNHEY, CDR2 SMNVEV (reference sequence). The CDR3 nucleotides read TGTGCCAGCAGAAGCGGAACGAACACCGGGGAGCTGTTTTTT. It is translated as CASRSGTNTGELFF.

The rearrangement joins TRBV2 to TRBJ2-7, with TRBD2 matching 9 bases. The CDR3 spans 15 residues. V was clipped by 8 bases and J by 2 bases; unmatched bases: 10. CDR1 and CDR2 from the germline V gene are SNHLY and FYNNEI. This CDR3 reads CASYGSGSNTYEQYF. Here the CDR3 DNA reads TGTGCCAGCTATGGTAGCGGGAGTAACACCTACGAGCAGTACTTC.

The chain links TRBV7-9 to TRBJ2-7, with 7 bases identical to TRBD1. V dropped 1 base and J dropped 0; count of bases not matched to a gene: 6. The CDR3 is 16 amino acids. Germline assignment: CDR1 SEHNR and CDR2 FQNEAQ (reference sequence). In nucleotides, the CDR3 is TGTGCCAGCAGCTTAGGTGGGACAGCAAGCTCCTACGAGCAGTACTTC. It yields the protein CASSLGGTASSYEQYF.

This clonotype was observed a handful of times. At one end the junction does not follow the germline gene, possibly because of a read error. The chain joins TRBV27 to TRBJ2-7; 8 bases fit TRBD2. The CDR3 spans 15 residues. From germline, CDR1 is MNHEY and CDR2 SMNVEV (reference sequence). CDR3 in amino acids: CASGSLGRAPYQQYF. The CDR3 DNA sequence: TGTGCCAGCGGGTCCCTCGGGAGGGCACCCTACCAGCAGTACTTC.

The chain joins TRBV6-2 or TRBV6-3 to TRBJ2-3, with TRBD2 matching over 12 bases. This CDR3 is 17 amino acids long. Germline V lookup: CDR1 MNHEY, CDR2 SVGEGT. Germline trimming cut 6 bases from V and 5 bases from J; bases unmatched to any gene: 12. CDR3: CASRSKRPGLAGDTQYF. In DNA form, the CDR3 reads TGTGCCAGCAGATCCAAAAGACCGGGACTAGCGGGAGATACGCAGTATTTT.

This chain links TRBV19 with TRBJ1-5; 7 bases are a match to TRBD1. Germline-derived CDR1 and CDR2 are LNHDA and SQIVND (reference sequence). Trimming took 7 bases from V and 2 from J; bases not matched to a gene: 11. The CDR3 is 16 amino acids. CDR3 sequence reads: CASNGKTGFGNQPQHF. In nucleotides, the CDR3 is TGTGCCAGTAATGGAAAGACAGGGTTCGGCAATCAGCCCCAGCATTTT.

This chain uses TRBV11-2 with TRBJ2-3; the D gene is possibly TRBD1 (6 bases). Trimming cost V 3 bases and J 4 bases, with 11 bases left between them. CDR1 and CDR2 (germline): SGHAT, FQNNGV. The CDR3 is 14 amino acids. CDR3 in DNA: TGTGCCAGCAGCTTTTGGGACATCCCAGATACGCAGTATTTT. Translation: CASSFWDIPDTQYF. The complete variable domain, with remaining parts taken from reference TRBV11-2 and TRBJ2-3, reads EAGVAQSPRYKIIEKRQSVAFWCNPISGHATLYWYQQILGQGPKLLIQFQNNGVVDDSQLPKDRFSAERLKGVDSTLKIQPAKLEDSAVYLCASSFWDIPDTQYFGPGTRLTVL.

There are a few counts of this clonotype. The chain uses TRBV12-3 or TRBV12-4 and TRBJ2-1, with D possibly matching TRBD1 (6 bases). The V gene lost 1 base and the J gene lost 8 bases, with 15 bases spanning the gap. The CDR3 has 15 amino acids. CDR3 in DNA: TGTGCCAGCAGTTTAGGGACAGCGTTAAGCTATGAGCAGTTCTTC. The encoded protein is CASSLGTALSYEQFF.